A single sample is the source of the 7 T cell receptor beta chains below, sequenced in a study of blood T cell repertoires in COVID-19. Assay used: immunoSEQ multiplex PCR; TCRdb lists only in-frame clones, some missing. The data show roughly 200,000 clones, with approximately 83% seen just once and 9.5% to 13% held by the top ten. Sequences were obtained from peripheral blood. These receptors all stem from a human donor with active or convalescent COVID-19. The donor label of this sample is uncertain.

This clone appeared a single time. The V call is TRBV2, the J call TRBJ2-7; 11 nucleotides agree with TRBD2. Germline V CDR1 and CDR2: SNHLY, FYNNEI. This CDR3 is built from 16 residues. The V and J ends lost 6 bases and 3 bases, in that order; junction bases with no gene match: 10. The CDR3 here is CASSDSSGRLLYEQYF. DNA of the CDR3: TGTGCCAGCAGCGATTCTAGCGGGAGGCTCCTCTACGAGCAGTACTTC. The full variable domain, its missing parts supplied by reference TRBV2 and TRBJ2-7, is EPEVTQTPSHQVTQMGQEVILRCVPISNHLYFYWYRQILGQKVEFLVSFYNNEISEKSEIFDDQFSVERPDGSNFTLKIRSTKLEDSAMYFCASSDSSGRLLYEQYFGPGTRLTVT.

The chain carries TRBV27 and TRBJ2-1; 9 nucleotides match TRBD2. The CDR3 totals 16 residues. The V segment lost 2 bases and the J segment 6 bases; nucleotides outside the gene matches: 8. The germline gives CDR1 MNHEY, CDR2 SMNVEV (reference sequence). CDR3 sequence reads: CASSLNHPSGVNEQFF. The CDR3 nucleotides read TGTGCCAGCAGTTTAAATCATCCTAGCGGGGTCAATGAGCAGTTCTTC.

The chain is built from TRBV18 and TRBJ2-6, with D perhaps TRBD1 (6 bases). The V gene lost 7 bases and the J gene lost 0 bases, with 10 bases spanning the gap. CDR1 is KGHSH and CDR2 is LQKENI in the germline V gene. The CDR3 has 15 residues. The CDR3: CASFGQNSGANVLTF. CDR3 in DNA: TGTGCCAGCTTCGGACAGAACTCTGGGGCCAACGTCCTGACTTTC. The full variable domain, completed using reference TRBV18 and TRBJ2-6, is NAGVMQNPRHLVRRRGQEARLRCSPMKGHSHVYWYRQLPEEGLKFMVYLQKENIIDESGMPKERFSAEFPKEGPSILRIQQVVRGDSAAYFCASFGQNSGANVLTFGAGSRLTVL.

The V and J genes are TRBV6-6 and TRBJ1-1; the D gene is possibly TRBD1 (5 bases). CDR3 size: 12 residues. V lost 5 bases to trimming and J lost 4 bases, with 8 bases between them. CDR1 is MNHNY, CDR2 SVGAGI, per germline (reference sequence). CDR3 nucleotides: TGTGCCAGCAGTGGAGGGGTCACTGAAGCTTTCTTT. Its translation is CASSGGVTEAFF.

CDR3 region: CAIRDRSNQPQHF. The DNA of the CDR3 is TGTGCCATCCGGGACAGGTCCAATCAGCCCCAGCATTTT. V gene TRBV10-3 combines with J gene TRBJ1-5; 8 bases line up with TRBD1. The germline gives CDR1 ENHRY, CDR2 SYGVKD. This CDR3 has 13 amino acids. With 8 bases clipped from V and 3 bases from J, the junction kept 3 bases outside the gene matches.

CDR3 nucleotide sequence: TGTGCCAGCAGCGTCGGGACTTTCGGTAGCTCCTACAATGAGCAGTTCTTC. Its protein is CASSVGTFGSSYNEQFF. V gene TRBV9 combines with J gene TRBJ2-1; TRBD2 might be the D (6 bases). V gave up 2 bases and J gave up 0 bases, with 15 bases separating them. CDR1 and CDR2 from the germline V gene are SGDLS and YYNGEE. The CDR3 has 17 residues.

The chain couples TRBV19 to TRBJ1-1; D is ambiguous. Germline CDR1 LNHDA, CDR2 SQIVND (reference sequence). The V end lost 1 base, the J end lost 7 bases, and 10 bases lay between the germline ends. The CDR3 covers 13 residues. The CDR3 DNA follows: TGTGCCAGTAGTATAGGTTTGGAGAATGAAGCTTTCTTT. It yields the protein CASSIGLENEAFF. Full variable domain (missing parts from reference TRBV19 and TRBJ1-1): DGGITQSPKYLFRKEGQNVTLSCEQNLNHDAMYWYRQDPGQGLRLIYYSQIVNDFQKGDIAEGYSVSREKKESFPLTVTSAQKNPTAFYLCASSIGLENEAFFGQGTRLTVV.